This TCR beta chain was profiled in a study of a mutant IDH1 vaccine in newly diagnosed glioma (dated by TCRdb to the early 2020s). For the study in its entirety: Vaccination began 4-6 weeks after radiotherapy alone, or alongside temozolomide cycles in the chemotherapy-containing groups. Of the approximately 33 treated patients, 62.5% were male and around 40% were female, and a mean age of around 40 years was recorded. Prior to enrollment, patients had been given standard therapy consisting of radiotherapy alone, temozolomide alone, or radiochemotherapy with temozolomide, with the combination given to most patients. The week-35 safety follow-up was designated visit V12, and the week-47 end of study was designated visit V13. Peripheral blood was drawn at six visits: V03 (baseline), V05, V07, V10, V12 and V13. Longitudinal TCRB deep sequencing was done for 25 treated patients, wherever samples were available for exploratory analyses. On the study overall, not on this receptor specifically: Immune responses induced by the vaccine were seen in roughly 95% of patients across multiple MHC alleles. Changes in the top peripheral T cell clonotypes picked up by TCRB sequencing did not appear to be linked to pseudoprogression. Selection of PBMC samples for TCRB deep sequencing was based on availability. The authors noted that analyses of patient blood samples could not be reproduced because of sample limitations.

In regard to this clone: The antigen it binds to is not known. Per-base quality was not reported, and no clone a single base away is much larger than it.

Per the publication, the time point label means: week 47, end of study. Each vaccine dose, consisting of 300 ug of a 20-mer mutant IDH1 peptide in Montanide, was administered subcutaneously with topical imiquimod. Patients received eight vaccinations in weeks 1, 3, 5, 7, 11, 15, 19 and 23, corresponding to visits V03 through V10. All donors had newly diagnosed IDH1-mutant astrocytomas of WHO grade 3 or 4 that showed loss of nuclear ATRX. The samples were drawn from NOA16, a multicentre, single-arm, open-label phase I trial in Germany that tested a mutant IDH1 peptide vaccine in humans for the first time. The DNeasy Blood and Tissue Kit was used to extract genomic DNA from EDTA blood for TCRB sequencing. Library generation was performed with the immunoSEQ multiplex PCR assay. Following the manufacturer's protocol, the hsTCRB Kit was used to amplify rearranged TCR beta chain sequences. An Illumina MiSeq was used to sequence the TCRB libraries. The original pipeline was this. Demultiplexing, trimming and gene mapping were performed with the kit vendor's proprietary platform. TCRdb holds this immuneACCESS table with in-frame rearrangements only. Some clones are missing; in checked studies, unresolved V genes explain under half, and the rest has no known cause. V and J calls and clone size come straight from that table; D and trimming were deduced from the DNA. In this sample the table shows some 40,000 clones, 65% to 80% of which occur a single time. The ten largest clones add up to about 9% of the sample.

This receptor was taken from a man aged 40-49 years with glioma. Sequenced material: PBMCs, taken from a glioma patient whose treatment included an IDH1 peptide vaccine.

The nucleotide sequence reads TGTGCCAGCAGCTTAGGGACTAGCGGCGACCAAGAGACCCAGTACTTC. This is translated as CASSLGTSGDQETQYF. Recombination connected TRBV7-9 to TRBJ2-5; TRBD2 aligns with 10 central bases. CDR1 and CDR2, per the germline V gene (reference sequence), are SEHNR and FQNEAQ. V ends up 1 base short and J 0 bases short, with an unmatched junction base count of 2. The CDR3 runs 16 residues from the cysteine to the phenylalanine. Of the read, only the CDR3 DNA is kept; its 48 bases are in frame from base 1.